What follows is one T cell receptor (beta chain) and its context. The antigen remains unidentified. Relative to the germline gene, one junction end is altered; a read error may explain this. Without any cell sorting, roughly 20-30 mg of bulk tissue yielded co-extracted RNA and DNA. Primary liver carcinomas in the patients were surgically resected. The data were obtained in a study of tumor-infiltrating lymphocytes in primary liver carcinoma. Overall study context: Those enrolled were patients of both sexes, who were aged 30 to 69 years.

The study's findings and limits: Tumor-adjacent and tumor-blood pairs shared less of their repertoires than tumor region pairs shared. No more than about 8-24% of top clones could be seen in all five tumor regions.

With a constant-region primer, TCR beta cDNA was made from 450 to 550 ng of total RNA. Slightly modified ARM-PCR served as the procedure for the TCR beta libraries. These libraries came from three rounds of nested multiplex PCR. TCRdb reprocessed the multiplex PCR reads via MiXCR and lists one record per CDR3 protein. This sample has under 200,000 distinct CDR3 sequences; about 82% occur once, and the top ten carry 15% to 20%. This clonotype originated in a man aged 35-49 years with primary liver carcinoma and hepatitis B virus infection. The material sequenced was tumor tissue from primary liver carcinoma.

The DNA for the CDR3 is TGTGTCAGCAGCATCGGACAGGCCAACACTGAAGCTTTCTTT. Amino acids: CVSSIGQANTEAFF. The chain uses TRBV6-5 and TRBJ1-1; TRBD1 aligns across 7 bases. Germline CDR1 MNHEY, CDR2 SVGAGI. This CDR3 comprises 14 residues.